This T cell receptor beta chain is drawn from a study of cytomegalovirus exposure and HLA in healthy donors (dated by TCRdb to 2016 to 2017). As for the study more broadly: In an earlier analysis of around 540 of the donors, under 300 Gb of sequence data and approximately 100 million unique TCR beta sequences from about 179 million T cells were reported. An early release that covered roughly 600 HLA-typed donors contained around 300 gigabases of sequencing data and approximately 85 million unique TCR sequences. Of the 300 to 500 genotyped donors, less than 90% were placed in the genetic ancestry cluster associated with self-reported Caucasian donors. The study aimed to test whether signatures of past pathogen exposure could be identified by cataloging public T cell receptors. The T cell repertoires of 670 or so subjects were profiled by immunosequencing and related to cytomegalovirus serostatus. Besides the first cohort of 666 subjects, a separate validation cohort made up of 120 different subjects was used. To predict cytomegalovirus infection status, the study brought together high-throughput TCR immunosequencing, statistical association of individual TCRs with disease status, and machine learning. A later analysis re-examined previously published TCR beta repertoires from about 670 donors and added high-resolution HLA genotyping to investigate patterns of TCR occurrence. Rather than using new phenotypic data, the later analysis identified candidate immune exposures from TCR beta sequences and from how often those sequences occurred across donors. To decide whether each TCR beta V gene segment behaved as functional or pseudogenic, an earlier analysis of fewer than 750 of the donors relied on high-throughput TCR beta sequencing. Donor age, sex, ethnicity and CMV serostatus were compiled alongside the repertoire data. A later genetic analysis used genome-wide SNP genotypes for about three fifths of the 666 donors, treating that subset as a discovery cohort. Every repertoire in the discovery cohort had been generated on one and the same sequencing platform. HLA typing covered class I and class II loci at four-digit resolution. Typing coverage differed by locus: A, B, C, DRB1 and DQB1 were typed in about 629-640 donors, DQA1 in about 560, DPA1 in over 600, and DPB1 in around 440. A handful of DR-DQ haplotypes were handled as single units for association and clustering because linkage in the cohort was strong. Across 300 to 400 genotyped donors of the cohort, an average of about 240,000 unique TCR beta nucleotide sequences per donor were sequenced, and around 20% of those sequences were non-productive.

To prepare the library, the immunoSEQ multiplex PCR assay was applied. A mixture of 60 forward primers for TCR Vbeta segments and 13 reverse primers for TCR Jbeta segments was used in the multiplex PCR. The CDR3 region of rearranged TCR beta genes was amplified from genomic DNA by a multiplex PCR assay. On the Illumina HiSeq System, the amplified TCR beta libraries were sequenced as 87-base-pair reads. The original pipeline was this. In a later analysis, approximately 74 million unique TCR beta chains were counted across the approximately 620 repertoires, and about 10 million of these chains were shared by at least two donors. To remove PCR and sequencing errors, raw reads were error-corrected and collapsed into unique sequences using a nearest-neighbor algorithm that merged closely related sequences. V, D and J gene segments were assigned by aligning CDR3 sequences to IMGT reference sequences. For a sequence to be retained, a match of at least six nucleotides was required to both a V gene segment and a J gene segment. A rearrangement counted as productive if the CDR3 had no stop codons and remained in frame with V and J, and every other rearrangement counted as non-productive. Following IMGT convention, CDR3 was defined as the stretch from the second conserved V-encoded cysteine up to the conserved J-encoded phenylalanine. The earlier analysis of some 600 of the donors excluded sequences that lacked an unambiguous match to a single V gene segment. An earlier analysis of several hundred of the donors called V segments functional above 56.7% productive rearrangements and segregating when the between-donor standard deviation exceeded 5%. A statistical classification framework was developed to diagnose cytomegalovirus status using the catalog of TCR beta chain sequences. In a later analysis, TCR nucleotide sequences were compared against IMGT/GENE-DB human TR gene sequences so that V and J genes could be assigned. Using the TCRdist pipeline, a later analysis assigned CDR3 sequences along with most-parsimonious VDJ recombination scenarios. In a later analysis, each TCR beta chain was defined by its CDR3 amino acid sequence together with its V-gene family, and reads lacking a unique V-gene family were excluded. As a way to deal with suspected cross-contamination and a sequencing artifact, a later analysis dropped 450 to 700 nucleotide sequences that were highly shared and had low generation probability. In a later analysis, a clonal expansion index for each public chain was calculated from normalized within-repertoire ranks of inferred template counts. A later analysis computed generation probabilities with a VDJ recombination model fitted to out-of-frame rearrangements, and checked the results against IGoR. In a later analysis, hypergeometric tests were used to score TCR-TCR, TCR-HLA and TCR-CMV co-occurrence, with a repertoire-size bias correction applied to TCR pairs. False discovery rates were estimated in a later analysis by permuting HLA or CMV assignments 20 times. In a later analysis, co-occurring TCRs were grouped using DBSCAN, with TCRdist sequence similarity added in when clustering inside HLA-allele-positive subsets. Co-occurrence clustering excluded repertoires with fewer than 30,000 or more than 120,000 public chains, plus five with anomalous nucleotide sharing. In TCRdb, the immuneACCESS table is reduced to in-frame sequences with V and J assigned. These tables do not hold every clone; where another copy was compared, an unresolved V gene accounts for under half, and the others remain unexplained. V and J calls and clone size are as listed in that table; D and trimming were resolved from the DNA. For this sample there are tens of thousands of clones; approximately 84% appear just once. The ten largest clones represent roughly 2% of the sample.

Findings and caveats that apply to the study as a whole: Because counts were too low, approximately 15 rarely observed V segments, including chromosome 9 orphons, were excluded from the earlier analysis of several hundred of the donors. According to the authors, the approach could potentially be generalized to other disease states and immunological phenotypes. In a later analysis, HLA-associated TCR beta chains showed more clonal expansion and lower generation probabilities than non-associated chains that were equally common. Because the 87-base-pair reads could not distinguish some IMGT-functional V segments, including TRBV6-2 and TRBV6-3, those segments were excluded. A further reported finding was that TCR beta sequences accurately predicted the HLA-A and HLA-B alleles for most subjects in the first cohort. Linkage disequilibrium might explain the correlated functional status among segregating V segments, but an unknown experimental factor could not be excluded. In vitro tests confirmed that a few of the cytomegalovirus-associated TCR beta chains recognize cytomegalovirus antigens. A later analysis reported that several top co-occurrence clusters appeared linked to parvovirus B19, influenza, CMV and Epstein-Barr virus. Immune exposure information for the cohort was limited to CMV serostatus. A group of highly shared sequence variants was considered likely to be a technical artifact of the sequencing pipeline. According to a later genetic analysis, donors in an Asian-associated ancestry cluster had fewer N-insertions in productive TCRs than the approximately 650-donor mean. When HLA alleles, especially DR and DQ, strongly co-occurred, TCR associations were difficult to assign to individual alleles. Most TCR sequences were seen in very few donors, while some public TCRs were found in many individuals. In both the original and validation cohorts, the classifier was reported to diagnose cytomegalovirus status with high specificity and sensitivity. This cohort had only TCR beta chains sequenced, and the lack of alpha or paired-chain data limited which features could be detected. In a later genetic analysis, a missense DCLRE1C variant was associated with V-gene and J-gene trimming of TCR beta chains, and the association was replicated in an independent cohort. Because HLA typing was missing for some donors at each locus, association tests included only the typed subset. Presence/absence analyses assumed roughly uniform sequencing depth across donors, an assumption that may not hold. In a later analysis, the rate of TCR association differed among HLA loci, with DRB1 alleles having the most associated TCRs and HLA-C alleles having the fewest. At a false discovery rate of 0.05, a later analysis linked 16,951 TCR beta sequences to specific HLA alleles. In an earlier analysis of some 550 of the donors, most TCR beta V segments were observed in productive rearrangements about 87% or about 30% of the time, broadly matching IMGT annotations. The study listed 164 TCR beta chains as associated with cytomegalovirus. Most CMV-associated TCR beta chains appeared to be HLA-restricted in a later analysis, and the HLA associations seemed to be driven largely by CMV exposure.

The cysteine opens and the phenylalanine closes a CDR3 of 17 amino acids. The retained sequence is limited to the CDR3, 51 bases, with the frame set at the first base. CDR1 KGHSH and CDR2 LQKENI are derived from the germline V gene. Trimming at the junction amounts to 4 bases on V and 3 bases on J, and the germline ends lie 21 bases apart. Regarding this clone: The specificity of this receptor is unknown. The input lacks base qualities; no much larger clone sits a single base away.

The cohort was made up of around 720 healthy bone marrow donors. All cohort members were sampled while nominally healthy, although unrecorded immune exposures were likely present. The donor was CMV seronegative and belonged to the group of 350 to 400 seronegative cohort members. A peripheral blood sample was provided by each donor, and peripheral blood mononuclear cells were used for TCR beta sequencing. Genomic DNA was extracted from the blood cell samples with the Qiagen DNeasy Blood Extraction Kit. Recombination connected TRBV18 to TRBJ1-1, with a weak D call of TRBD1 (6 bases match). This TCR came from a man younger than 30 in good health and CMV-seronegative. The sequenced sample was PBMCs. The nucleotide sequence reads TGTGCCAGCTCACTGAGGGGATGGACAGTAGGCTACACTGAAGCTTTCTTT. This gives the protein CASSLRGWTVGYTEAFF.